The 28 T cell receptor beta chains listed next were all sequenced from one sample in a study of cytomegalovirus exposure and HLA in healthy donors. Sequenced by immunoSEQ multiplex PCR; TCRdb stores in-frame clones only, minus some. The data show about 280,000 clones, with 85% to 90% seen just once and about 0.99% held by the top ten. Input material: PBMCs. All receptors come from a woman in her late teens or twenties in good health and CMV-seronegative.

J is TRBJ2-3 and V is TRBV27; weak D call: TRBD1 (5 bases). The germline gives CDR1 MNHEY, CDR2 SMNVEV (reference sequence). The CDR3 is 15 amino acids. V was shortened by 5 bases and J by 6 bases, with 18 bases between the two germline ends. The CDR3 sequence is CASSPLPPRVDTQYF. CDR3 in DNA: TGTGCCAGCAGTCCCCTGCCCCCCAGGGTGGATACGCAGTATTTT.

The V and J genes are TRBV5-1 and TRBJ2-1; 7 bases are a match to TRBD2. Germline CDR1 and CDR2: SGHRS and YFSETQ. The CDR3 extends over 15 amino acids. The ends lost 4 bases at V and 4 bases at J; junction bases unmatched: 8. The CDR3 region is CASSPAPGGYNEQFF. CDR3 in DNA: TGCGCCAGCAGCCCCGCTCCGGGAGGATACAATGAGCAGTTCTTC.

The chain combines TRBV28 with TRBJ1-5; D may be TRBD1 (6 bases). Trimming shortened V by 5 bases and J by 0 bases, and 14 bases separated the two germline ends. The CDR3 loop spans 16 amino acids. Germline loops: CDR1 MDHEN, CDR2 SYDVKM. The CDR3 DNA is TGTGCCAGCAGTATTCGACAGGCTTATAGCAATCAGCCCCAGCATTTT. It translates to CASSIRQAYSNQPQHF.

The J gene is TRBJ2-5, the V gene TRBV4-1; no firm D call. Germline loops: CDR1 MGHRA, CDR2 YSYEKL. V shed 1 base and J shed 10 bases, with 13 bases lying between them. There are 13 residues in the CDR3. In nucleotides, the CDR3 is TGCGCCAGCAGCCAAGTTGGGCCAATGGACCAGTACTTC. This codes for CASSQVGPMDQYF.

V and J are TRBV29-1 and TRBJ2-3; 8 bases agree with TRBD2. CDR1 and CDR2 from the germline V gene are SQVTM and ANQGSEA. The trim removed 7 bases at V and 14 bases at J, leaving 17 bases unmatched. The CDR3 covers 13 residues. The CDR3 bases are TGCAGCGCCCGATTTGCGTCGCGGGGGGCCTGGTATTTT. It specifies CSARFASRGAWYF.

The rearrangement joins TRBV6-6 to TRBJ2-3; a weak D match, TRBD1 (5 bases). The CDR3 runs to 12 residues. Trimming left V 2 bases short and J 9 bases short, with 9 bases between. The germline V gene encodes CDR1 MNHNY and CDR2 SVGAGI (reference sequence). The CDR3 spells CASSYEQATQYF. The DNA of the CDR3 is TGTGCCAGCAGTTACGAACAGGCGACGCAGTATTTT.

This clone was observed a few times. V is TRBV14 and J is TRBJ2-7; D is perhaps TRBD2 (6 bases). The V gene's germline CDR1 is SGHDN and CDR2 FVKESK. V lost 6 bases and J lost 6, with 24 bases in between. CDR3 size: 16 residues. CDR3 sequence: CASRPGGVGLGGEQYF. CDR3 bases: TGTGCCAGCAGACCCGGAGGTGTGGGACTGGGCGGCGAGCAGTACTTC. The full variable domain, in which reference TRBV14 and TRBJ2-7 provide the parts outside the CDR3, is EAGVTQFPSHSVIEKGQTVTLRCDPISGHDNLYWYRRVMGKEIKFLLHFVKESKQDESGMPNNRFLAERTGGTYSTLKVQPAELEDSGVYFCASRPGGVGLGGEQYFGPGTRLTVT.

This clone was found once. This sequence joins TRBV2 and TRBJ2-6; the match to TRBD2 covers 7 bases. V gave up 7 bases and J gave up 0 bases; unmatched junction bases: 6. This CDR3 is 16 amino acids long. CDR1 and CDR2 (germline): SNHLY, FYNNEI. The CDR3 region is CASKRTRSSGANVLTF. CDR3 DNA: TGTGCCAGCAAGAGGACTAGATCCTCTGGGGCCAACGTCCTGACTTTC.

This clone turned up a few times. The V and J genes are TRBV28 and TRBJ2-1; TRBD1 agrees at 9 bases. The length of the CDR3 is 15 residues. Trimming at V came to 2 bases and at J to 6 bases, leaving 5 bases not matched to a gene. CDR1 is MDHEN, CDR2 SYDVKM, per germline. CDR3 sequence: CASSLTGDRVNEQFF. CDR3 in DNA: TGTGCCAGCAGTTTAACTGGGGACAGGGTCAATGAGCAGTTCTTC. Based on the CDR3 plus reference TRBV28 and TRBJ2-1, the full variable domain is DVKVTQSSRYLVKRTGEKVFLECVQDMDHENMFWYRQDPGLGLRLIYFSYDVKMKEKGDIPEGYSVSREKKERFSLILESASTNQTSMYLCASSLTGDRVNEQFFGPGTRLTVL.

The chain has TRBV6-5 and TRBJ2-3; 7 nucleotides match TRBD1. CDR3 length: 15 residues. V lost 6 bases and J lost 1; bases outside the gene matches: 7. Germline CDR1 and CDR2: MNHEY and SVGAGI. The CDR3 spells CASRTTGRGTDTQYF. CDR3 DNA sequence: TGTGCCAGCAGAACGACAGGGAGAGGCACAGATACGCAGTATTTT.

The V and J genes are TRBV7-2 and TRBJ2-7; D unclear. CDR1 SGHTA and CDR2 FQGNSA come from the germline V gene. The CDR3 length is 13 residues. V lost 5 bases, J lost 3 bases, and 11 bases lay in between. CDR3 in amino acids: CASSPPPHYEQYF. The CDR3, as DNA: TGTGCCAGCAGCCCCCCCCCACACTACGAGCAGTACTTC. The full variable domain, in which reference TRBV7-2 and TRBJ2-7 provide the parts outside the CDR3, is GAGVSQSPSNKVTEKGKDVELRCDPISGHTALYWYRQSLGQGLEFLIYFQGNSAPDKSGLPSDRFSAERTGGSVSTLTIQRTQQEDSAVYLCASSPPPHYEQYFGPGTRLTVT.

The rearrangement uses TRBV15 and TRBJ2-7; unclear D gene. The CDR3 consists of 13 residues. Germline values: CDR1 LNHNV, CDR2 YYDKDF (reference sequence). Trimming left V 0 bases short and J 7 bases short, with 10 bases between. CDR3 DNA sequence: TGTGCCACCAGCAGAGAAAGTCGGCGGGAGCAGTACTTC. The encoded protein is CATSRESRREQYF.

The sample holds a few counts of this clone. This chain joins TRBV19 and TRBJ1-1, with 8 bases aligning to TRBD1. The CDR3 covers 13 residues. In germline, CDR1 is LNHDA, CDR2 SQIVND (reference sequence). The V and J ends lost 3 bases and 4 bases, in that order; junction bases with no gene match: 1. This CDR3 reads CASSIDRGTEAFF. In DNA form, the CDR3 reads TGTGCCAGTAGTATCGACAGGGGCACTGAAGCTTTCTTT. The variable domain in full, with the rest retrieved from reference TRBV19 and TRBJ1-1, is DGGITQSPKYLFRKEGQNVTLSCEQNLNHDAMYWYRQDPGQGLRLIYYSQIVNDFQKGDIAEGYSVSREKKESFPLTVTSAQKNPTAFYLCASSIDRGTEAFFGQGTRLTVV.

The V call is TRBV5-4, the J call TRBJ2-5; D possibly corresponds to TRBD1 (5 bases). Germline CDR1 SGHNT, CDR2 YYREEE (reference sequence). V was trimmed by 4 bases and J by 4 bases, leaving 14 bases between them. The length of the CDR3 is 14 residues. The CDR3 spells CASSGQGGGETQYF. CDR3 nucleotide sequence: TGTGCCAGCAGCGGCCAGGGTGGCGGAGAGACCCAGTACTTC.

This chain joins TRBV5-6 and TRBJ2-1, with 8 nucleotides matching TRBD2. J lost 8 bases, V lost 3 bases, and 4 bases had no gene match. CDR1 SGHDT and CDR2 YYEEEE come from the germline V gene. The CDR3 covers 13 residues. The CDR3 bases are TGTGCCAGCAGCTCAGGACTAGCCCATGAGCAGTTCTTC. Translating gives CASSSGLAHEQFF. Full variable domain (outside the CDR3, taken from reference TRBV5-6 and TRBJ2-1): DAGVTQSPTHLIKTRGQQVTLRCSPKSGHDTVSWYQQALGQGPQFIFQYYEEEERQRGNFPDRFSGHQFPNYSSELNVNALLLGDSALYLCASSSGLAHEQFFGPGTRLTVL.

The chain joins TRBV9 to TRBJ2-3; 10 nucleotides line up with TRBD2. CDR3 size: 16 residues. J was trimmed by 2 bases and V by 0 bases; bases with no gene match: 3. The germline gives CDR1 SGDLS, CDR2 YYNGEE. CDR3 nucleotide sequence: TGTGCCAGCAGCGTAGCTAGCGGGGGCACCACAGATACGCAGTATTTT. It translates to CASSVASGGTTDTQYF.

V and J are TRBV7-9 and TRBJ1-6, with unresolved D. Per the germline V gene, CDR1 is SEHNR and CDR2 is FQNEAQ (reference sequence). Between the trimmed V and J ends, which lost 1 base and 16 bases, there was a span of 14 bases. This CDR3 region has 13 residues. For the CDR3, the DNA is TGTGCCAGCAGCTTAGGAGGTTTGATTCCACTCCACTTT. Protein: CASSLGGLIPLHF.

The V and J genes are TRBV27 and TRBJ1-5; weak D call: TRBD1 (5 bases). CDR1 is MNHEY and CDR2 is SMNVEV in the germline V gene (reference sequence). This CDR3 region has 19 residues. V lost 7 bases and J 0 bases, leaving 25 bases between the germline ends. CDR3 sequence: CASTSDRVEAFYSNQPQHF. CDR3 coding DNA: TGTGCCAGCACCTCCGACAGAGTTGAAGCCTTCTATAGCAATCAGCCCCAGCATTTT.

The V call is TRBV11-2, the J call TRBJ2-7; 9 positions match TRBD1. Per the germline V gene, CDR1 is SGHAT and CDR2 is FQNNGV. Unmatched junction bases numbered 2, after V lost 1 base and J lost 1 base. The length of the CDR3 is 15 residues. The CDR3 region is CASSLVGTGSYEQYF. The CDR3 DNA follows: TGTGCCAGCAGCTTAGTAGGGACAGGGTCCTACGAGCAGTACTTC.

The J gene is TRBJ2-2, the V gene TRBV9; possible D gene TRBD2, 6 bases. With 4 bases removed from V and 7 bases from J, the gap between germline ends came to 8 bases. CDR3 length: 12 residues. Germline V gene sequence: CDR1 SGDLS, CDR2 YYNGEE. The CDR3 here is CASSSGGGELFF. In DNA, the CDR3 is TGTGCCAGCAGCTCCGGGGGCGGGGAGCTGTTTTTT. Full variable domain (rest looked up from reference TRBV9 and TRBJ2-2): DSGVTQTPKHLITATGQRVTLRCSPRSGDLSVYWYQQSLDQGLQFLIQYYNGEERAKGNILERFSAQQFPDLHSELNLSSLELGDSALYFCASSSGGGELFFGEGSRLTVL.

The V gene is TRBV6-5, the J gene TRBJ1-2; TRBD1 is a possible D gene (5 bases). V lost 2 bases and J lost 8, with 18 bases in between. The CDR3 totals 15 residues. Per the germline V gene, CDR1 is MNHEY and CDR2 is SVGAGI. CDR3 nucleotide sequence: TGTGCCAGCAGTTACCGGGGGTCCCACCCCGAGGGCTACACCTTC. Its translation is CASSYRGSHPEGYTF.

This clone appeared once. The rearrangement links TRBV5-1 to TRBJ2-3, with a tentative D call TRBD2 (5 bases). CDR3 length: 16 amino acids. V lost 4 bases and J 1 base, leaving 16 bases between the germline ends. Germline CDR1 and CDR2: SGHRS and YFSETQ. The CDR3 sequence is CASSKTVTTGTDTQYF. The CDR3 DNA reads TGCGCCAGCAGCAAGACGGTGACTACCGGCACAGATACGCAGTATTTT.

This chain connects TRBV28 to TRBJ1-5; no firm D call. In germline, CDR1 is MDHEN, CDR2 SYDVKM. V was trimmed by 3 bases and J by 4 bases, leaving 7 bases between them. This CDR3 has 13 amino acids. The CDR3 is CASSLGQNQPQHF. In nucleotides, the CDR3 is TGTGCCAGCAGTTTGGGCCAGAATCAGCCCCAGCATTTT.

A note on this clone: Other DNA sequences in this specimen translate into the identical CDR3. V usage is TRBV25-1 and J usage is TRBJ2-1, with a weak D call TRBD1 (5 bases). V was cut by 2 bases and J by 5 bases, with 16 bases left in between. CDR1 MGHDK and CDR2 SYGVNS come from the germline V gene. This CDR3 is 16 amino acids long. CDR3 nucleotide sequence: TGTGCCAGCAGTGAACAGTCGGAAACAGGCGACAATGAGCAGTTCTTC. Residues: CASSEQSETGDNEQFF.

This clone was detected only once. The CDR3 protein is CSVDSGRATGELFF. CDR3 nucleotide sequence: TGCAGCGTTGACAGCGGGAGGGCCACCGGGGAGCTGTTTTTT. This chain links TRBV29-1 with TRBJ2-2, with TRBD2 identical over 10 bases. This CDR3 is built from 14 residues. Per the germline V gene, CDR1 is SQVTM and CDR2 is ANQGSEA. Unmatched junction bases numbered 2, after V lost 3 bases and J lost 4 bases.

The chain is built from TRBV6-1 and TRBJ1-1; D is unclear. Germline V gives CDR1 MNHNS, CDR2 SASEGT. The CDR3 spans 16 residues. V lost 4 bases and J lost 1, with 16 bases in between. The CDR3 is CASSGWAGLRNTEAFF. The CDR3 nucleotides are TGTGCCAGCAGTGGCTGGGCAGGACTTCGGAACACTGAAGCTTTCTTT.

The chain carries TRBV27 and TRBJ2-7; 10 positions match TRBD1. Trimming at V came to 5 bases and at J to 4 bases, leaving 8 bases not matched to a gene. Germline CDR1 MNHEY, CDR2 SMNVEV (reference sequence). The CDR3 consists of 15 residues. The CDR3 region is CASSPRQGAQYEQYF. CDR3 sequence (DNA): TGTGCCAGCAGTCCTAGACAGGGGGCTCAATACGAGCAGTACTTC.

The genes are TRBV7-6 and TRBJ2-2; D gene unclear. The CDR3 spans 12 residues. Germline V gives CDR1 SGHVS, CDR2 FNYEAQ. V lost 5 bases, J lost 6 bases, and 7 bases lay in between. CDR3 sequence: CASSPGAGELFF. The DNA for the CDR3 is TGTGCCAGCAGCCCCGGAGCCGGGGAGCTGTTTTTT.